The 23 T cell receptor beta chains listed next were all sequenced from one sample in a study of blood T cell repertoires in COVID-19. Here immunoSEQ multiplex PCR was the method, and the copy in TCRdb shows in-frame clones only, minus some. Of some 200,000 clones in the sample, 75% to 85% were seen once. The sample comprised peripheral blood. Every receptor here comes from a human donor in a cohort sampled during active COVID-19.

The V call is TRBV3-1 (or the pseudogene TRBV3-2), the J call TRBJ2-6; TRBD1 aligns across 10 bases. Germline V gene sequence: CDR1 LGHDT, CDR2 YNNKEL (reference sequence). V lost 1 base to trimming and J lost 0 bases; unmatched junction nucleotides: 6. The CDR3 has 19 amino acids. CDR3 in DNA: TGTGCCAGCAGCCAAGTATGGACAGGGGGACACTCTGGGGCCAACGTCCTGACTTTC. Its protein product is CASSQVWTGGHSGANVLTF.

Here the CDR3 DNA reads TGTGCCAGCAGCTTATGGGAGGAGGACGCTTTCTTT. This codes for CASSLWEEDAFF. The chain carries TRBV5-8 and TRBJ1-1; D unclear. CDR1 is SGHTS and CDR2 is YDEGEE in the germline V gene. There are 12 residues in the CDR3. Trimming shortened V by 2 bases and J by 11 bases, and 13 bases separated the two germline ends.

The rearrangement links TRBV20-1 to TRBJ2-2; no reliable D call. The germline gives CDR1 DFQATT, CDR2 SNEGSKA (reference sequence). The CDR3 runs to 13 residues. V lost 3 bases to trimming and J lost 3 bases, with 8 bases between them. The CDR3 nucleotides are TGCAGTGCTAGTTGGCAATACACCGGGGAGCTGTTTTTT. Residues: CSASWQYTGELFF.

The CDR3 region has the DNA TGTGCCTGGAGTGTACGGGTGGGAGCAATGGATGAGCAGTTCTTC. Translating it yields CAWSVRVGAMDEQFF. This chain connects TRBV30 to TRBJ2-1; perhaps TRBD2 as D (5 bases). Germline V gene sequence: CDR1 GTSNPN, CDR2 SVGIG (reference sequence). With 0 bases removed from V and 8 bases from J, the gap between germline ends came to 17 bases. There are 15 residues in the CDR3.

This clone was seen only once. The rearrangement uses TRBV27 and TRBJ1-2; tentatively, D is TRBD1 (5 bases). The germline gives CDR1 MNHEY, CDR2 SMNVEV (reference sequence). Trimming stripped 8 bases from V and 2 bases from J, with 18 bases between. This CDR3 is built from 15 residues. In DNA, the CDR3 is TGTGCCAGCTCCACTTCGTCGGGGGGGAACTATGGCTACACCTTC. It translates to CASSTSSGGNYGYTF.

The gene calls are TRBV28 and TRBJ2-3; D might be TRBD2 (5 bases). Germline loops: CDR1 MDHEN, CDR2 SYDVKM. Trimming shortened V by 5 bases and J by 5 bases, and 17 bases separated the two germline ends. This CDR3 contains 15 residues. The CDR3 DNA reads TGTGCCAGCAGTCAACCCTCATCGGCGGGAGATACGCAGTATTTT. Its protein product is CASSQPSSAGDTQYF.

CDR3 DNA sequence: TGCGCCAGCAGCATTGACAGGGGGCACTATGGCTACACCTTC. This sequence encodes CASSIDRGHYGYTF. V usage is TRBV5-1 and J usage is TRBJ1-2; 10 nucleotides align to TRBD1. V lost 4 bases, J lost 3 bases, and 3 bases stayed unmatched. Looked up from germline, CDR1 is SGHRS and CDR2 is YFSETQ. The CDR3 loop spans 14 amino acids.

V gene TRBV6-6 combines with J gene TRBJ1-6; D unclear. Trimming left V 2 bases short and J 5 bases short, with 10 bases between. Per germline, CDR1 MNHNY and CDR2 SVGAGI (reference sequence). The CDR3 extends over 15 amino acids. Here the CDR3 DNA reads TGTGCCAGCAGTTACCGGGCGGGCGATAATTCACCCCTCCACTTT. The encoded protein is CASSYRAGDNSPLHF.

This chain joins TRBV28 and TRBJ1-2; D perhaps matches TRBD1 (6 bases). V gave up 5 bases and J gave up 0 bases, with 10 bases separating them. This CDR3 is 14 amino acids long. CDR1 is MDHEN, CDR2 SYDVKM, per germline. Written as DNA, the CDR3 is TGTGCCAGCAGTGTAACAGGGACTAACTATGGCTACACCTTC. Translated: CASSVTGTNYGYTF.

In its sample, this clone was seen many times. The chain combines TRBV25-1 with TRBJ2-2; D possibly corresponds to TRBD2 (5 bases). Trimming took 3 bases from V and 7 from J, leaving 12 bases between them. The germline gives CDR1 MGHDK, CDR2 SYGVNS. The CDR3 is 14 amino acids. The CDR3 reads CASSDPDEGGELFF. The CDR3, as DNA: TGTGCCAGCAGTGATCCGGATGAGGGCGGGGAGCTGTTTTTT.

The chain recombines TRBV12-3 or TRBV12-4 with TRBJ1-2, with 7 bases aligning to TRBD1. Unmatched junction bases numbered 8, after V lost 5 bases and J lost 14 bases. The CDR3 is made up of 11 amino acids. The CDR3 nucleotides are TGTGCCAGCAGTGCTATAGGGGGCAGGACCTTC. Residues: CASSAIGGRTF.

This clone has more than one count but fewer than ten. The rearrangement uses TRBV4-1 and TRBJ2-7, with D perhaps matching TRBD1 (6 bases). CDR3 length equals 16 residues. V was pared by 4 bases and J by 1 base, with 17 bases between. Germline V gene lookup returns CDR1 MGHRA and CDR2 YSYEKL. The CDR3 DNA reads TGCGCCAGCAGCCCCGCCGAGACAGGAGCATCCTACGAGCAGTACTTC. Protein: CASSPAETGASYEQYF.

Only one count was recorded for this clone. The gene calls are TRBV4-1 and TRBJ2-7, with 10 bases that match TRBD1. Germline CDR1 and CDR2: MGHRA and YSYEKL. This CDR3 has 14 residues. V trimming: 4 bases; J trimming: 6 bases; junction bases outside the gene matches: 6. CDR3 in amino acids: CASSRGTGASEQYF. The CDR3 DNA is TGCGCCAGCAGCCGAGGGACAGGGGCGTCCGAGCAGTACTTC.

The V call is TRBV28, the J call TRBJ2-3; TRBD2 matches at 8 bases. V lost 2 bases and J lost 5; bases outside the gene matches: 15. The germline V gene encodes CDR1 MDHEN and CDR2 SYDVKM. This CDR3 region has 18 residues. Here the CDR3 reads CASSLRLTGGIKGDTQYF. CDR3 nucleotides: TGTGCCAGCAGTTTACGTCTAACGGGAGGGATAAAGGGAGATACGCAGTATTTT.

The rearrangement joins TRBV30 to TRBJ1-6; D may be TRBD1 (5 bases). The CDR3 has 15 amino acids. V shed 1 base and J shed 9 bases, with 16 bases lying between them. Germline V gene sequence: CDR1 GTSNPN, CDR2 SVGIG (reference sequence). CDR3 nucleotides: TGTGCCTGGAGTGGAGCCCCAGGGATCACTTCACCCCTCCACTTT. Translation: CAWSGAPGITSPLHF.

The chain has TRBV3-1 (or the pseudogene TRBV3-2) and TRBJ2-1; D unresolved. The CDR3 runs to 15 residues. V was trimmed by 3 bases and J by 5 bases, leaving 14 bases between them. Germline values: CDR1 LGHDT, CDR2 YNNKEL (reference sequence). CDR3 sequence: CASSHLYRKNNEQFF. The CDR3 DNA reads TGTGCCAGCAGCCATCTCTATCGTAAAAACAATGAGCAGTTCTTC.

This clone was detected only a few times. This chain joins TRBV15 and TRBJ2-7, with 13 bases lining up with TRBD2. V lost 5 bases, J lost 3 bases, and 4 bases stayed unmatched. Germline-derived CDR1 and CDR2 are LNHNV and YYDKDF (reference sequence). The CDR3 totals 15 residues. The CDR3 coding sequence is TGTGCCACCAGCGGATGGACTAGCGGGGGCTACGAGCAGTACTTC. Its translation is CATSGWTSGGYEQYF.

The rearrangement uses TRBV2 and TRBJ1-6, with no clear D. The CDR3 has 13 residues. V gave up 6 bases and J gave up 4 bases, with 7 bases separating them. Per the germline V gene, CDR1 is SNHLY and CDR2 is FYNNEI. Here the CDR3 DNA reads TGTGCCAGCAGGCCAGATTATAATTCACCCCTCCACTTT. It encodes CASRPDYNSPLHF.

The CDR3 sequence: CASSPSRARNIQYF. The CDR3 DNA is TGTGCCAGCTCACCAAGTAGAGCGAGAAACATTCAGTACTTC. The chain couples TRBV18 to TRBJ2-4, with D hard to call. Germline lookup yields CDR1 KGHSH and CDR2 LQKENI. V was clipped by 2 bases and J by 6 bases, with 11 bases between them. The CDR3 contains 14 residues. Variable domain in full (rest from reference TRBV18 and TRBJ2-4): NAGVMQNPRHLVRRRGQEARLRCSPMKGHSHVYWYRQLPEEGLKFMVYLQKENIIDESGMPKERFSAEFPKEGPSILRIQQVVRGDSAAYFCASSPSRARNIQYFGAGTRLSVL.

The chain couples TRBV18 to TRBJ2-2; tentative D call: TRBD2 (6 bases). This CDR3 comprises 15 residues. V lost 3 bases to trimming and J lost 0 bases, with 8 bases between them. CDR1 is KGHSH, CDR2 LQKENI, per germline. The CDR3, as DNA: TGTGCCAGCTCACCGGGACTTTCGAACACCGGGGAGCTGTTTTTT. Translation: CASSPGLSNTGELFF.

The chain is built from TRBV29-1 and TRBJ1-1; 9 nucleotides agree with TRBD1. Germline V gives CDR1 SQVTM, CDR2 ANQGSEA. The CDR3 length is 12 residues. Trimming took 6 bases from V and 2 from J; bases not matched to a gene: 1. The CDR3 DNA sequence: TGCAGCGTGGACAGGGGTAACACTGAAGCTTTCTTT. Residues: CSVDRGNTEAFF. The full variable domain, in which reference TRBV29-1 and TRBJ1-1 provide the parts outside the CDR3, is SAVISQKPSRDICQRGTSLTIQCQVDSQVTMMFWYRQQPGQSLTLIATANQGSEATYESGFVIDKFPISRPNLTFSTLTVSNMSPEDSSIYLCSVDRGNTEAFFGQGTRLTVV.

The gene calls are TRBV19 and TRBJ1-3; D not resolved. In germline, CDR1 is LNHDA, CDR2 SQIVND (reference sequence). Trimming cost V 6 bases and J 0 bases, with 12 bases left between them. This CDR3 contains 15 residues. CDR3 loop: CASSFGVSSGNTIYF. As DNA, the CDR3 is TGTGCCAGTAGCTTTGGAGTCAGCTCTGGAAACACCATATATTTT.

The J gene is TRBJ1-5, the V gene TRBV15; no firm D call. In germline, CDR1 is LNHNV, CDR2 YYDKDF (reference sequence). V dropped 3 bases and J dropped 2 bases, with 8 bases sitting between them. This CDR3 comprises 14 residues. CDR3 in DNA: TGTGCCACCAGCAGTTTCCTTGGCAATCAGCCCCAGCATTTT. Encoded protein: CATSSFLGNQPQHF.